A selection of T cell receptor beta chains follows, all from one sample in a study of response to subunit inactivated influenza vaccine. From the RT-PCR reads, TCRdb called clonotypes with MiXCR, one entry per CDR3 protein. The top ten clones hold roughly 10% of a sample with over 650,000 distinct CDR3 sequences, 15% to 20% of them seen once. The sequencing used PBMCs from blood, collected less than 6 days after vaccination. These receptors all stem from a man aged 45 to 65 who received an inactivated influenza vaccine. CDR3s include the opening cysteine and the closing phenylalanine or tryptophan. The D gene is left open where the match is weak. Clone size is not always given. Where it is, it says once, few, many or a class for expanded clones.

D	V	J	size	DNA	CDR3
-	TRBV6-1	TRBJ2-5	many	TGTGCCAGCAGCCCGACAAGGCCAGGGGTGGAGACCCAGTACTTC	CASSPTRPGVETQYF
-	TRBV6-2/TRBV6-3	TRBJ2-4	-	TGTGCCAGCAGTTACGAGACAGTCCAAGATCAGTACTTC	CASSYETVQDQYF
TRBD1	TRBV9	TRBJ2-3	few	TGTGCCAGCAGTCCGGGACAGAGAATAGATACGCAGTATTTT	CASSPGQRIDTQYF
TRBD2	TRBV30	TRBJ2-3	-	TGTGCCTGGAGTGTTACGGCTAGCGGGTATACGCAGTATTTT	CAWSVTASGYTQYF
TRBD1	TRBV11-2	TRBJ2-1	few	TGTGCCAGCAGCCTAGGTGGACAGGGTCTGTTCTTC	CASSLGGQGLFF
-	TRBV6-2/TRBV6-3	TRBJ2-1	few	TGTGCCAGCAGTTACTACCGGGTCGGAAGCAATGAGCAGTTCTTC	CASSYYRVGSNEQFF
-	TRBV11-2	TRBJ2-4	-	TGTGCCAGCAGCTTAGAGGGACGGTGGAACATTCAGTACTTC	CASSLEGRWNIQYF
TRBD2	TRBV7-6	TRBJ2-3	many	TGTGCCAGCAGCACAGCGGGACTAGTCGCGACAGATACGCAGTATTTT	CASSTAGLVATDTQYF
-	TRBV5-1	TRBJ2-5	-	TGCGCCAGCAGCTCCTCGAGGGACCAGTACTTC	CASSSSRDQYF
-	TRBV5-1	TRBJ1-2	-	TGCGCCAGCAGCCCGGGACGGTCCTTGGACTATGGCTACACCTTC	CASSPGRSLDYGYTF
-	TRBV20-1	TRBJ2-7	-	TGCAGTGCCGGGGCTCGGGGGACCCTCTACGAGCAGTACTTC	CSAGARGTLYEQYF
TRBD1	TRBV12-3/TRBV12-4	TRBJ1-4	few	TGTGCCAGCAGAACCCGGACAGGGAATGAAAAACTGTTTTTT	CASRTRTGNEKLFF
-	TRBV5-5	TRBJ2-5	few	TGTGCCAGCACCGCCGTCTTGGGGCAGGAGACCCAGTACTTC	CASTAVLGQETQYF
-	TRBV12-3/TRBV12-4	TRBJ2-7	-	TGTGCCAGCAGTCCGTACAGGGGCGGGGACGAGCAGTACTTC	CASSPYRGGDEQYF
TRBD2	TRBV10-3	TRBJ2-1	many	TGTGCCACGTCCGGGACTAGCGGGGGCTGGGGGGAGCAGTTCTTC	CATSGTSGGWGEQFF
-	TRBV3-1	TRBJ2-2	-	TGTGTCAGTGCCGCAGACGGGAACACCGGGGAGCTGTTTTTT	CVSAADGNTGELFF
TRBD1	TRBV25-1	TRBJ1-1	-	TGTGCCAGCAGGAGGGGACAGACGAACACTGAAGCTTTCTTT	CASRRGQTNTEAFF
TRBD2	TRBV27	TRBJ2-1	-	TGTGCCAGCAGTTCGGTGGGACTAGCGGGAGGCAATGAGCAGTTCTTC	CASSSVGLAGGNEQFF